What follows are 19 T cell receptor beta chains derived from one specimen sequenced in a study of cytomegalovirus exposure and HLA in healthy donors. Primers included in the PCR were 60 Vbeta and 13 Jbeta primers. Assay used: immunoSEQ multiplex PCR; TCRdb lists only in-frame clones, some missing. The table includes approximately 160,000 clones, 68% detected once. The source material was PBMCs. The receptors shown here come from a woman younger than 30 in good health and CMV-seropositive.

The chain recombines TRBV5-5 with TRBJ1-5; no clear D. The CDR3 loop spans 15 amino acids. Germline values: CDR1 SGHKS, CDR2 YYEKEE (reference sequence). The V and J ends lost 4 bases and 0 bases respectively, with 11 bases between them. CDR3 nucleotide sequence: TGTGCCAGCAGCCGGACTTCTTATAGCAATCAGCCCCAGCATTTT. Translated, it gives CASSRTSYSNQPQHF. Complete variable domain (other parts from reference TRBV5-5 and TRBJ1-5): DAGVTQSPTHLIKTRGQQVTLRCSPISGHKSVSWYQQVLGQGPQFIFQYYEKEERGRGNFPDRFSARQFPNYSSELNVNALLLGDSALYLCASSRTSYSNQPQHFGDGTRLSIL.

The V and J genes are TRBV19 and TRBJ1-5, with a weak D call TRBD1 (6 bases). The germline V gene encodes CDR1 LNHDA and CDR2 SQIVND (reference sequence). V lost 1 base and J 2 bases, leaving 18 bases between the germline ends. CDR3 length: 18 residues. The CDR3 here is CASSIGPHRAWGNQPQHF. Here the CDR3 DNA reads TGTGCCAGTAGTATAGGTCCCCACAGGGCTTGGGGCAATCAGCCCCAGCATTTT.

J is TRBJ2-1 and V is TRBV11-2, with 7 nucleotides matching TRBD2. The CDR3 has 15 amino acids. Germline values: CDR1 SGHAT, CDR2 FQNNGV. V lost 4 bases and J lost 4; bases outside the gene matches: 7. The chain's CDR3 is CASSSSGTTYNEQFF. In nucleotides, the CDR3 is TGTGCCAGCAGCTCATCCGGGACTACTTACAATGAGCAGTTCTTC.

The rearrangement uses TRBV7-8 and TRBJ2-2, with 13 bases lining up with TRBD2. The CDR3 runs to 18 residues. Trimming took 5 bases from V and 6 from J; bases not matched to a gene: 12. Germline-derived CDR1 and CDR2 are SGHVS and FQNEAQ. In DNA form, the CDR3 reads TGTGCCAGCAGCCCCACCCCCAAACTAGCGGGAGGGTCCGGGGAGCTGTTTTTT. As protein: CASSPTPKLAGGSGELFF.

Details on this clone: At one boundary the junction diverges from the germline segment, which might be a read error. V and J are TRBV7-9 and TRBJ1-1; D is undetermined. Germline loops: CDR1 SEHNR, CDR2 FQNEAQ (reference sequence). The CDR3 totals 13 residues. The CDR3 reads CTSSPRGYTEAFF. The CDR3 nucleotides read TGTACCAGCAGCCCCCGCGGCTACACTGAAGCTTTCTTT.

The rearrangement joins TRBV29-1 to TRBJ1-3, with TRBD1 identical over 7 bases. The germline gives CDR1 SQVTM, CDR2 ANQGSEA. The CDR3 extends over 15 amino acids. J lost 3 bases, V lost 7 bases, and 12 bases had no gene match. The CDR3 is CSGKFSGGSGNTIYF. CDR3 DNA: TGCAGCGGAAAATTCTCAGGGGGGAGTGGAAACACCATATATTTT. Looking up the rest from reference TRBV29-1 and TRBJ1-3 gives the full variable domain: SAVISQKPSRDICQRGTSLTIQCQVDSQVTMMFWYRQQPGQSLTLIATANQGSEATYESGFVIDKFPISRPNLTFSTLTVSNMSPEDSSIYLCSGKFSGGSGNTIYFGEGSWLTVV.

V is TRBV29-1 and J is TRBJ1-2, with 8 bases aligning to TRBD1. This CDR3 has 14 amino acids. Germline trimming cut 4 bases from V and 4 bases from J; bases unmatched to any gene: 8. The germline gives CDR1 SQVTM, CDR2 ANQGSEA. The CDR3 nucleotides read TGCAGCGTTGTGTTCCCCAGGGGGCTCTATGGCTACACCTTC. The encoded protein is CSVVFPRGLYGYTF.

The CDR3 DNA reads TGTGCCAGCAGCCCTACAGCGGGGGGGCCTGAAGAGACCCAGTACTTC. Amino acid sequence: CASSPTAGGPEETQYF. The rearrangement links TRBV11-2 to TRBJ2-5; 10 bases match TRBD2. This CDR3 has 16 residues. Looked up from germline, CDR1 is SGHAT and CDR2 is FQNNGV. The J segment lost 3 bases and the V segment lost 5 bases, leaving 9 bases of the junction unmatched. Using reference TRBV11-2 and TRBJ2-5 for the parts outside the CDR3, the full variable domain is EAGVAQSPRYKIIEKRQSVAFWCNPISGHATLYWYQQILGQGPKLLIQFQNNGVVDDSQLPKDRFSAERLKGVDSTLKIQPAKLEDSAVYLCASSPTAGGPEETQYFGPGTRLLVL.

The V and J genes are TRBV5-6 and TRBJ2-1; TRBD2 aligns across 15 bases. After removal of 4 bases from V and 10 bases from J, the junction contained 6 bases not matched to a gene. Germline values: CDR1 SGHDT, CDR2 YYEEEE. The CDR3 runs to 15 residues. The CDR3 DNA is TGTGCCAGCAGCATCGGGACTAGCGGGAGGAAGGAGCAGTTCTTC. It encodes CASSIGTSGRKEQFF.

The chain has TRBV10-3 and TRBJ1-1; D uncertain. CDR1 is ENHRY, CDR2 SYGVKD, per germline. There are 14 residues in the CDR3. V lost 5 bases to trimming and J lost 2 bases, with 12 bases between them. CDR3: CAISPRAGNTEAFF. The CDR3 DNA reads as TGTGCCATCAGTCCGAGGGCCGGTAACACTGAAGCTTTCTTT.

Concerning this clone itself: A junction end diverges from the germline sequence, so it may reflect a read error. The gene calls are TRBV28 and TRBJ1-5; D gene ambiguous. This CDR3 is 15 amino acids long. The germline V gene encodes CDR1 MDHEN and CDR2 SYDVKM. The CDR3 DNA reads TGTGCCAGCACGAAACTCAGGCCCAGCAACCAGCCCCAGCATTTT. This gives the protein CASTKLRPSNQPQHF.

The rearrangement joins TRBV30 to TRBJ2-1; 12 nucleotides line up with TRBD2. This CDR3 is 15 amino acids long. Trimming at V came to 5 bases and at J to 6 bases, leaving 8 bases not matched to a gene. Germline CDR1 GTSNPN, CDR2 SVGIG (reference sequence). The CDR3, as DNA: TGTGCCTGGGATCTAGCGGGAGGGTTACGCAATGAGCAGTTCTTC. Its translation: CAWDLAGGLRNEQFF.

The V call is TRBV29-1, the J call TRBJ2-7; 7 positions agree with TRBD1. Germline V lookup: CDR1 SQVTM, CDR2 ANQGSEA. This CDR3 has 14 amino acids. V lost 3 bases and J lost 0; bases outside the gene matches: 5. CDR3 region: CSVDLQGSSYEQYF. In DNA, the CDR3 is TGCAGCGTTGACTTACAGGGGAGCTCCTACGAGCAGTACTTC.

V is TRBV7-8 and J is TRBJ2-7; D is perhaps TRBD2 (5 bases). This CDR3 contains 16 residues. Germline V gives CDR1 SGHVS, CDR2 FQNEAQ. Trimming took 6 bases from V and 3 from J, leaving 21 bases between them. The CDR3 DNA follows: TGTGCCAGCAGTCCGGAGGAGGCATTAACCCTCTACGAGCAGTACTTC. Translation: CASSPEEALTLYEQYF.

The chain uses TRBV5-1 and TRBJ2-1, with a tentative D call TRBD2 (5 bases). V gave up 4 bases and J gave up 6 bases, with 11 bases separating them. The CDR3 sequence is 13 residues long. Germline V lookup: CDR1 SGHRS, CDR2 YFSETQ. CDR3 nucleotide sequence: TGCGCCAGCAGCCGAGCGGTGTCCAATGAGCAGTTCTTC. Translated: CASSRAVSNEQFF. Full variable domain (missing parts from reference TRBV5-1 and TRBJ2-1): KAGVTQTPRYLIKTRGQQVTLSCSPISGHRSVSWYQQTPGQGLQFLFEYFSETQRNKGNFPGRFSGRQFSNSRSEMNVSTLELGDSALYLCASSRAVSNEQFFGPGTRLTVL.

The chain carries TRBV27 and TRBJ2-3, with D possibly matching TRBD1 (7 bases). Trimming removed 8 bases at V and 1 base at J, with 10 bases between. There are 13 residues in the CDR3. Germline V lookup: CDR1 MNHEY, CDR2 SMNVEV (reference sequence). The DNA of the CDR3 is TGTGCCAGCCAGGGGGGCGGCACAGATACGCAGTATTTT. Translation: CASQGGGTDTQYF.

The CDR3 here is CASSLGGNTEAFF. The CDR3 bases are TGTGCCAGCAGCTTAGGAGGGAATACTGAAGCTTTCTTT. The rearrangement joins TRBV11-2 to TRBJ1-1; D ambiguous. CDR3 length: 13 amino acids. Germline V gene sequence: CDR1 SGHAT, CDR2 FQNNGV. Trimming pared 1 base from V and 5 bases from J, leaving 8 bases between.

This clone was seen a few times. The sample holds other DNA sequences that translate to the same CDR3. The chain employs TRBV6-1 and TRBJ1-2; D remains unclear. Trimming removed 1 base from V and 1 base from J, with 13 bases in between. Germline V gene sequence: CDR1 MNHNS, CDR2 SASEGT. The CDR3 sequence is 16 residues long. CDR3 sequence (DNA): TGTGCCAGCAGTGAAGTTGGCATCAACCTTAACTATGGCTACACCTTC. This sequence encodes CASSEVGINLNYGYTF.

This sequence joins TRBV6-1 and TRBJ2-7, with unresolved D. CDR1 MNHNS and CDR2 SASEGT come from the germline V gene. The CDR3 is 12 residues long. The V and J ends lost 4 bases and 3 bases respectively, with 7 bases between them. The CDR3 spells CASSASLYEQYF. DNA of the CDR3: TGTGCCAGCAGTGCGAGCCTCTACGAGCAGTACTTC.